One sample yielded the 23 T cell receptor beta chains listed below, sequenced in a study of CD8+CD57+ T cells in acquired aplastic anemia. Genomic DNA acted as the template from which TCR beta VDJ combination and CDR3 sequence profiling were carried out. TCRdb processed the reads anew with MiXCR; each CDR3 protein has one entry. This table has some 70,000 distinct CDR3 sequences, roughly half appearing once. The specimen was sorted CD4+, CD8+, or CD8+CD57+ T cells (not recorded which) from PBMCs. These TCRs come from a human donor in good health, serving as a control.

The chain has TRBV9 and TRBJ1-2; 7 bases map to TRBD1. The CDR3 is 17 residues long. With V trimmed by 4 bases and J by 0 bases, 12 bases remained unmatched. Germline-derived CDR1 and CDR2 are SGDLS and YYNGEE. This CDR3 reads CASSLGTAVVTNYGYTF. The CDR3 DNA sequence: TGTGCCAGCAGCCTCGGGACAGCCGTCGTTACTAACTATGGCTACACCTTC. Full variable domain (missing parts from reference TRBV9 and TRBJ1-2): DSGVTQTPKHLITATGQRVTLRCSPRSGDLSVYWYQQSLDQGLQFLIQYYNGEERAKGNILERFSAQQFPDLHSELNLSSLELGDSALYFCASSLGTAVVTNYGYTFGSGTRLTVV.

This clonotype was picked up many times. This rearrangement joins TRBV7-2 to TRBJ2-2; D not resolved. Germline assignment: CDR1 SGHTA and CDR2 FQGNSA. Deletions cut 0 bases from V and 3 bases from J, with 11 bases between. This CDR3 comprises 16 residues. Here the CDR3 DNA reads TGTGCCAGCAGCTTAGCGAAAGGGTATTACACCGGGGAGCTGTTTTTT. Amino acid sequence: CASSLAKGYYTGELFF.

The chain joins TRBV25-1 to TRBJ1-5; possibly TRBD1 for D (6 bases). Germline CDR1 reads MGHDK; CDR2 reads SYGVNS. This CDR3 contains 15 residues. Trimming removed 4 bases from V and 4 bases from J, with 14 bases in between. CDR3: CASSVSGAENQPQHF. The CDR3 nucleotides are TGTGCCAGCAGTGTCTCGGGGGCAGAAAATCAGCCCCAGCATTTT. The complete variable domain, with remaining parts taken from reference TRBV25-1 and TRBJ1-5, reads EADIYQTPRYLVIGTGKKITLECSQTMGHDKMYWYQQDPGMELHLIHYSYGVNSTEKGDLSSESTVSRIRTEHFPLTLESARPSHTSQYLCASSVSGAENQPQHFGDGTRLSIL.

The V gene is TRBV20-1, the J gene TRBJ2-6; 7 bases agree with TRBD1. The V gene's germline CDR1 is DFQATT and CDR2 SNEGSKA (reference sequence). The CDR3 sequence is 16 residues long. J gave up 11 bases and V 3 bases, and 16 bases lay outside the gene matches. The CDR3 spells CSASRAERTGSDVLTF. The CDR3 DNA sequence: TGCAGTGCTAGTCGCGCTGAACGGACAGGTAGTGACGTCCTGACTTTC.

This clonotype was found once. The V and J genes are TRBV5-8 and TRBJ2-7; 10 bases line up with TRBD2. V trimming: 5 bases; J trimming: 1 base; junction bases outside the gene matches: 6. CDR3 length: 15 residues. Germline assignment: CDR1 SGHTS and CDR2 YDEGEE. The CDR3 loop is CASRTGTSVSYEQYF. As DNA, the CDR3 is TGTGCCAGCAGGACCGGGACTAGCGTTTCCTACGAGCAGTACTTC.

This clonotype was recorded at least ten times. CDR3 nucleotides: TGTGCCAGCAGGGTAGTTACCCGAAAAGGACTAGTCTCCTTCCAAGATACGCAGTATTTT. It translates to CASRVVTRKGLVSFQDTQYF. This chain connects TRBV11-1 to TRBJ2-3; 7 bases fit TRBD2. J gave up 5 bases and V 6 bases, and 26 bases lay outside the gene matches. This CDR3 is 20 amino acids long. CDR1 SGHAT and CDR2 FQDESV come from the germline V gene (reference sequence).

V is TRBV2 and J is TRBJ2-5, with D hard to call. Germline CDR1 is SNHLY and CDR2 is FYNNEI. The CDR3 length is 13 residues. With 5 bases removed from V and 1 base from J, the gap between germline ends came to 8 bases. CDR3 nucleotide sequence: TGTGCCAGCAGTCAAGAAGTCCAAGAGACCCAGTACTTC. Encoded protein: CASSQEVQETQYF.

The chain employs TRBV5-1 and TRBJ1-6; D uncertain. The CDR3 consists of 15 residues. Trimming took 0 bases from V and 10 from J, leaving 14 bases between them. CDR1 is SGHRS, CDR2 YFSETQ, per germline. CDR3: CASSLAEGMGSPLHF. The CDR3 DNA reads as TGCGCCAGCAGCTTGGCCGAGGGAATGGGCTCACCCCTCCACTTT.

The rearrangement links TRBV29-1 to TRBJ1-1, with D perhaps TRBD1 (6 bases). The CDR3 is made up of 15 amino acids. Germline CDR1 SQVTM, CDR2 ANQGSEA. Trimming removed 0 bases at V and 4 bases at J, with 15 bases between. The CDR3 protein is CSVEDRPDRTTEAFF. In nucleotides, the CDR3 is TGCAGCGTTGAAGATCGCCCCGACAGGACCACTGAAGCTTTCTTT.

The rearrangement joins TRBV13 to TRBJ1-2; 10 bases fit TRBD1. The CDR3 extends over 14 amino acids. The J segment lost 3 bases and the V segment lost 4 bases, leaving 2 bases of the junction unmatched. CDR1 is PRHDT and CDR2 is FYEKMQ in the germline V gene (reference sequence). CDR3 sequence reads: CASSWGQGHYGYTF. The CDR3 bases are TGTGCCAGCAGCTGGGGACAGGGGCACTATGGCTACACCTTC.

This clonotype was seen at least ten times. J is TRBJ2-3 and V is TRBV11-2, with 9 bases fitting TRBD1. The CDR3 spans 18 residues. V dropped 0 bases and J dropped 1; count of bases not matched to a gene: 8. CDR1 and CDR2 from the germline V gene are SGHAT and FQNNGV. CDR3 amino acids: CASSLDRNRDRGTDTQYF. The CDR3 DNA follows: TGTGCCAGCAGCTTAGATCGGAACCGGGACAGGGGCACAGATACGCAGTATTTT.

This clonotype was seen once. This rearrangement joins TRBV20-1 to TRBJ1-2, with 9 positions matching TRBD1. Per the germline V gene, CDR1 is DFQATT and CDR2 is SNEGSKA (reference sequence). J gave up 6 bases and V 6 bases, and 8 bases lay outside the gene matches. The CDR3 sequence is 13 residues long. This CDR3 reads CSAEGQGKNGYTF. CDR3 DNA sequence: TGCAGTGCCGAGGGACAGGGAAAAAATGGCTACACCTTC.

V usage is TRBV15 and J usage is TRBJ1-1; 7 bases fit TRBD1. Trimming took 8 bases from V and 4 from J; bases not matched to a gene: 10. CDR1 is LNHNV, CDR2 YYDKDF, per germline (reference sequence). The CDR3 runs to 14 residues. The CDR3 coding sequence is TGTGCCACCTACGCCCGGACAGGCGTCACTGAAGCTTTCTTT. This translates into CATYARTGVTEAFF.

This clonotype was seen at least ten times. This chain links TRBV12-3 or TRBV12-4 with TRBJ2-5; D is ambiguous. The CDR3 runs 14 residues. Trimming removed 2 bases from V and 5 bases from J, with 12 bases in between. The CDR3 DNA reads TGTGCCAGCAGTTTATTGGGCTATATTGAGACCCAGTACTTC. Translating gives CASSLLGYIETQYF.

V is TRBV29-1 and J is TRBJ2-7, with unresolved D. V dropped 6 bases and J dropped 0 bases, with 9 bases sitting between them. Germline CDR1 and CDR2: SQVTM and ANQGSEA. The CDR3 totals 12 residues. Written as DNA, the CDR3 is TGCAGCGTCCTCGGCCTCTCCTACGAGCAGTACTTC. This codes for CSVLGLSYEQYF.

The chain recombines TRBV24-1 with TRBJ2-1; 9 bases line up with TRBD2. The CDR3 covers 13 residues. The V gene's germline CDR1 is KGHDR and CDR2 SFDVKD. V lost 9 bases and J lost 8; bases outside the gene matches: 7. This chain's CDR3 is CATRASGMDEQFF. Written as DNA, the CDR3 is TGTGCCACCCGGGCTAGCGGGATGGATGAGCAGTTCTTC.

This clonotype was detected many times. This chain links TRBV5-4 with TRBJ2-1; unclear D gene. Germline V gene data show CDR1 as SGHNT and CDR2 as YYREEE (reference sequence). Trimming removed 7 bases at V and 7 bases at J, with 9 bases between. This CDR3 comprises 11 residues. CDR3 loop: CASLEGNEQFF. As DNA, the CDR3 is TGTGCCAGCCTAGAAGGGAATGAGCAGTTCTTC.

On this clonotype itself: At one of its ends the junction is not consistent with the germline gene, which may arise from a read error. The CDR3, as DNA: TGTGCCAGCCCCTCGGGGCAGCGGGGGGGCCTCTCCTACAGTGAGCAGTTCTTC. This translates into CASPSGQRGGLSYSEQFF. V gene TRBV2 combines with J gene TRBJ2-1, with TRBD2 identical over 10 bases. CDR1 is SNHLY, CDR2 FYNNEI, per germline. The CDR3 consists of 18 residues.

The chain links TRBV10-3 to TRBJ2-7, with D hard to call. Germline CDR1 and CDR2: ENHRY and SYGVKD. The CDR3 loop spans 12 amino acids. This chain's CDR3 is CAVRGGSYEQYF. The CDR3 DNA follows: TGTGCGGTTCGAGGCGGTTCCTACGAGCAGTACTTC.

CDR3 DNA: TGCAGCGTTGAAGTTTCCTGGACAGGGGATGAGACCCAGTACTTC. Its protein is CSVEVSWTGDETQYF. The gene calls are TRBV29-1 and TRBJ2-5; the match to TRBD1 covers 9 bases. The CDR3 runs to 15 residues. Germline V gives CDR1 SQVTM, CDR2 ANQGSEA. The V segment lost 1 base and the J segment 5 bases; nucleotides outside the gene matches: 8.

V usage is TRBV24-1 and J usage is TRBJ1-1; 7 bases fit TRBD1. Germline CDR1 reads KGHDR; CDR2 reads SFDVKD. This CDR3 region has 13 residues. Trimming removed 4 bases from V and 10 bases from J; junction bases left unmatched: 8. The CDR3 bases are TGTGCCACCAGTGAGCCGACAGGGTTTCGAGCTTTCTTT. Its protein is CATSEPTGFRAFF.

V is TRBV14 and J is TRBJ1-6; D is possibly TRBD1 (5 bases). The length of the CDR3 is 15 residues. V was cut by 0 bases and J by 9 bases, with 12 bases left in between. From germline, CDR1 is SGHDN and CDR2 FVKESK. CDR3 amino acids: CASSQDWTRTSPLHF. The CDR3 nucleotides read TGTGCCAGCAGCCAAGACTGGACACGGACTTCACCCCTCCACTTT.

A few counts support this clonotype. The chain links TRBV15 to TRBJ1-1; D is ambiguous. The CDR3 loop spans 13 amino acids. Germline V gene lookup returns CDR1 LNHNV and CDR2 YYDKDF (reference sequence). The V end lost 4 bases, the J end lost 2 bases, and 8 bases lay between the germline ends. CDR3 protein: CATSNGYNTEAFF. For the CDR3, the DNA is TGTGCCACCAGCAATGGTTATAACACTGAAGCTTTCTTT.